These 27 T cell receptor beta chains came from one sample sequenced in a study of lymphopenia after photon versus proton radiotherapy. Some clones are missing from TCRdb's copy, which holds only in-frame ones; the method was immunoSEQ multiplex PCR. The repertoire holds approximately 71,000 clones, with under 95% as singletons. This specimen was peripheral blood, taken from a patient treated with photon-based radiotherapy. These receptors came from a woman aged 70-85 years with pancreatic cancer.

The chain is built from TRBV5-4 and TRBJ2-2, with TRBD1 identical over 8 bases. J gave up 1 base and V 4 bases, and 3 bases lay outside the gene matches. CDR1 and CDR2 from the germline V gene are SGHNT and YYREEE (reference sequence). The CDR3 is 15 residues long. The chain's CDR3 is CASSPDRGNTGELFF. The CDR3 coding sequence is TGTGCCAGCAGCCCCGACAGGGGGAACACCGGGGAGCTGTTTTTT.

The genes are TRBV7-2 and TRBJ1-3, with TRBD1 identical over 8 bases. The CDR3 sequence is 17 residues long. Germline-derived CDR1 and CDR2 are SGHTA and FQGNSA. Trimming removed 2 bases from V and 4 bases from J; junction bases left unmatched: 10. In nucleotides, the CDR3 is TGTGCCAGCAGCTTAACCTCAGGGGGCGGCAGAGGAAACACCATATATTTT. Its protein is CASSLTSGGGRGNTIYF. The variable domain in full, completed from reference TRBV7-2 and TRBJ1-3, reads GAGVSQSPSNKVTEKGKDVELRCDPISGHTALYWYRQSLGQGLEFLIYFQGNSAPDKSGLPSDRFSAERTGGSVSTLTIQRTQQEDSAVYLCASSLTSGGGRGNTIYFGEGSWLTVV.

This clone has a single count. This chain uses TRBV7-2 with TRBJ2-7; possible D gene TRBD1, 5 bases. The CDR3 contains 15 residues. The V gene lost 2 bases and the J gene lost 0 bases, with 11 bases spanning the gap. In germline, CDR1 is SGHTA, CDR2 FQGNSA. The CDR3 nucleotides read TGTGCCAGCAGCTTACTGACAGATAGCTCCTACGAGCAGTACTTC. As protein: CASSLLTDSSYEQYF.

Details on this clone: The junction shows a germline mismatch at one end, possibly a read error. This chain links TRBV7-7 with TRBJ2-1; TRBD2 aligns across 11 bases. Germline loops: CDR1 SSHAT, CDR2 FNYEAQ (reference sequence). The CDR3 runs to 16 residues. The CDR3 reads CASSPGRLAGNNEQFF. CDR3 bases: TGTGCTAGCAGCCCAGGGCGACTAGCGGGAAACAATGAGCAGTTCTTC.

This clone was counted a few times. The chain has TRBV4-3 and TRBJ2-7, with 9 nucleotides matching TRBD2. Germline V gene lookup returns CDR1 LGHNA and CDR2 YSLEER. Trimming at V came to 4 bases and at J to 6 bases, leaving 10 bases not matched to a gene. This CDR3 comprises 15 residues. The CDR3 DNA reads TGCGCCAGCAGCCCCGAAGCGGGAGGAGGCGTCGAGCAGTACTTC. Translated, it gives CASSPEAGGGVEQYF.

This clone turned up a few times. V usage is TRBV28 and J usage is TRBJ1-2, with D tentatively TRBD1 (5 bases). Trimming took 7 bases from V and 8 from J, leaving 14 bases between them. Germline V gene data show CDR1 as MDHEN and CDR2 as SYDVKM. This CDR3 contains 12 residues. Written as DNA, the CDR3 is TGTGCCAGCACTCCCTTCGGGGACGGCTACACCTTC. It translates to CASTPFGDGYTF.

J is TRBJ2-3 and V is TRBV4-2; 8 positions agree with TRBD1. The germline V gene has CDR1 LGHNA and CDR2 YNFKEQ. V dropped 4 bases and J dropped 1; count of bases not matched to a gene: 1. The CDR3 totals 14 residues. In DNA, the CDR3 is TGTGCCAGCAGCCTGGGACAGGGCACAGATACGCAGTATTTT. It translates to CASSLGQGTDTQYF.

This clone appeared a single time. The chain joins TRBV12-2 to TRBJ2-3; the table gives TRBD2 as D, unverified against the DNA. TRBV12-2 is classified as a pseudogene. The CDR3 has 16 residues. The CDR3 reads CASRLAPFGFTDTQYF. Here the CDR3 DNA reads TGTGCAAGTCGCTTAGCCCCCTTCGGGTTTACAGATACGCAGTATTTT.

The CDR3 DNA follows: TGTGCCAGCAGTCCAGGACAGGGGGGTAACTATGGCTACACCTTC. Amino acids: CASSPGQGGNYGYTF. This chain links TRBV28 with TRBJ1-2, with 10 bases fitting TRBD1. The germline CDR1 and CDR2 sequences are MDHEN and SYDVKM. The CDR3 length is 15 residues. Trimming at V came to 5 bases and at J to 1 base, leaving 4 bases not matched to a gene.

The chain is built from TRBV5-1 and TRBJ2-5, with 11 bases that match TRBD2. V lost 4 bases and J lost 2; bases outside the gene matches: 7. The germline gives CDR1 SGHRS, CDR2 YFSETQ. The CDR3 length is 16 residues. The DNA for the CDR3 is TGCGCCAGCAGCCTGGGACTAGCGGATGCTCAAGAGACCCAGTACTTC. It specifies CASSLGLADAQETQYF.

The chain is built from TRBV15 and TRBJ2-5; TRBD2 matches 10 bases. Germline V CDR1 and CDR2: LNHNV, YYDKDF (reference sequence). Germline trimming cut 1 base from V and 5 bases from J; bases unmatched to any gene: 7. The CDR3 has 16 residues. This chain's CDR3 is CATSRVRASGSETQYF. The DNA for the CDR3 is TGTGCCACCAGCAGAGTAAGGGCTAGCGGGAGTGAGACCCAGTACTTC.

A single count supports this clone. The CDR3, as DNA: TGTGCCAGCAGCCCCAAGGGTGTTTCGCGGGGAACGCAAGAGACCCAGTACTTC. It yields the protein CASSPKGVSRGTQETQYF. The rearrangement links TRBV9 to TRBJ2-5; D is perhaps TRBD2 (6 bases). The CDR3 totals 18 residues. Germline V gene data show CDR1 as SGDLS and CDR2 as YYNGEE. V was shortened by 4 bases and J by 2 bases, with 24 bases between the two germline ends.

This clone was seen a few times. V gene TRBV27 combines with J gene TRBJ2-7; D not certain. With 4 bases removed from V and 7 bases from J, the gap between germline ends came to 11 bases. Germline values: CDR1 MNHEY, CDR2 SMNVEV (reference sequence). CDR3 length equals 12 residues. Here the CDR3 DNA reads TGTGCCAGCAGTTCTTTGGGTAATGAGCAGTACTTC. Protein: CASSSLGNEQYF.

The chain links TRBV5-1 to TRBJ2-6; D is uncertain. This CDR3 has 15 amino acids. Trimming removed 2 bases at V and 2 bases at J, with 8 bases between. Germline loops: CDR1 SGHRS, CDR2 YFSETQ. The CDR3 bases are TGCGCCAGCAGCTTTTCCCGGGCTGGGGCCAACGTCCTGACTTTC. It yields the protein CASSFSRAGANVLTF.

This chain links TRBV5-4 with TRBJ2-7, with 10 bases matching TRBD2. Trimming removed 3 bases from V and 2 bases from J; junction bases left unmatched: 8. The CDR3 length is 16 residues. Germline V gives CDR1 SGHNT, CDR2 YYREEE (reference sequence). CDR3 nucleotides: TGTGCCAGCAGCTGGGCCCCTAGCGGGAGTACCTACGAGCAGTACTTC. Protein sequence: CASSWAPSGSTYEQYF.

This chain links TRBV19 with TRBJ1-5, with TRBD1 matching 10 bases. CDR1 and CDR2 (germline): LNHDA, SQIVND (reference sequence). Losses at the gene ends were 5 bases for V and 6 bases for J; bases not matched to a gene: 10. The CDR3 is made up of 16 amino acids. CDR3 sequence reads: CASSPLTGGSSQPQHF. The CDR3 DNA follows: TGTGCCAGTAGTCCACTGACAGGGGGCTCGAGTCAGCCCCAGCATTTT.

The chain couples TRBV9 to TRBJ1-2; D is ambiguous. CDR1 and CDR2 (germline): SGDLS, YYNGEE. The CDR3 is 14 residues long. Deletions cut 0 bases from V and 4 bases from J, with 10 bases between. In DNA form, the CDR3 reads TGTGCCAGCAGCGTAGAGGCGGGGTCCTATGGCTACACCTTC. Its protein is CASSVEAGSYGYTF.

The chain links TRBV5-6 to TRBJ1-1; no clear D. The CDR3 is 14 residues long. Germline V lookup: CDR1 SGHDT, CDR2 YYEEEE. V was pared by 5 bases and J by 1 base, with 12 bases between. In DNA form, the CDR3 reads TGTGCCAGCAGGATTACTGGTTCGAACACTGAAGCTTTCTTT. Protein product: CASRITGSNTEAFF.

The rearrangement links TRBV27 to TRBJ2-3; TRBD1 matches 8 bases. V dropped 8 bases and J dropped 1; count of bases not matched to a gene: 8. The CDR3 contains 15 residues. Germline CDR1 MNHEY, CDR2 SMNVEV (reference sequence). The DNA of the CDR3 is TGTGCCAGCGGACAATTGGGACAGGGCACAGATACGCAGTATTTT. Its translation: CASGQLGQGTDTQYF.

V usage is TRBV9 and J usage is TRBJ2-3, with 8 bases that match TRBD2. The junction had 11 bases not matched to a gene; V was cut back by 3 bases and J by 5 bases. Germline V gene lookup returns CDR1 SGDLS and CDR2 YYNGEE. This CDR3 region has 16 residues. DNA of the CDR3: TGTGCCAGCAGCGGTGCGGGACTAGTAATCCGAGATACGCAGTATTTT. Its protein is CASSGAGLVIRDTQYF.

V is TRBV7-9 and J is TRBJ2-1; tentatively, D is TRBD1 (5 bases). The germline V gene has CDR1 SEHNR and CDR2 FQNEAQ (reference sequence). This CDR3 is 16 amino acids long. The V gene lost 5 bases and the J gene lost 8 bases, with 22 bases spanning the gap. The CDR3 sequence is CASSPLFGSGIDEQFF. The DNA of the CDR3 is TGTGCCAGCAGCCCTCTGTTCGGTTCAGGGATCGATGAGCAGTTCTTC.

A single count supports this clone. CDR3 DNA sequence: TGTGCCAGCAGCCCAACTCTAGTAACCTACAATGAGCAGTTCTTC. Residues: CASSPTLVTYNEQFF. The gene calls are TRBV5-5 and TRBJ2-1; D is ambiguous. The V and J ends lost 4 bases and 2 bases respectively, with 13 bases between them. The CDR3 has 15 amino acids. Germline CDR1 reads SGHKS; CDR2 reads YYEKEE (reference sequence). Variable domain in full (rest from reference TRBV5-5 and TRBJ2-1): DAGVTQSPTHLIKTRGQQVTLRCSPISGHKSVSWYQQVLGQGPQFIFQYYEKEERGRGNFPDRFSARQFPNYSSELNVNALLLGDSALYLCASSPTLVTYNEQFFGPGTRLTVL.

The chain's CDR3 is CSVRTGANVRETQYF. CDR3 DNA sequence: TGCAGCGTCCGGACAGGGGCTAATGTTAGGGAGACCCAGTACTTC. The gene calls are TRBV29-1 and TRBJ2-5, with TRBD1 identical over 9 bases. The ends lost 6 bases at V and 5 bases at J; junction bases unmatched: 13. Germline V CDR1 and CDR2: SQVTM, ANQGSEA. The CDR3 runs to 15 residues. The variable domain in full, with the rest retrieved from reference TRBV29-1 and TRBJ2-5, is SAVISQKPSRDICQRGTSLTIQCQVDSQVTMMFWYRQQPGQSLTLIATANQGSEATYESGFVIDKFPISRPNLTFSTLTVSNMSPEDSSIYLCSVRTGANVRETQYFGPGTRLLVL.

CDR3 protein: CSVDRSNEQFF. The CDR3 coding sequence is TGCAGCGTTGACAGGAGTAATGAGCAGTTCTTC. This chain uses TRBV29-1 with TRBJ2-1; D ambiguous. The CDR3 is made up of 11 amino acids. Germline CDR1 reads SQVTM; CDR2 reads ANQGSEA. V was clipped by 3 bases and J by 7 bases, with 7 bases between them.

The chain recombines TRBV4-2 with TRBJ1-4; D is possibly TRBD1 (5 bases). Germline V gene data show CDR1 as LGHNA and CDR2 as YNFKEQ. The CDR3 length is 18 residues. With 0 bases removed from V and 2 bases from J, the gap between germline ends came to 16 bases. The CDR3 here is CASSQEVGAVNTNEKLFF. Written as DNA, the CDR3 is TGTGCCAGCAGCCAAGAAGTCGGGGCGGTCAACACTAATGAAAAACTGTTTTTT.

The chain combines TRBV6-6 with TRBJ1-1; possible D gene TRBD1, 5 bases. Germline-derived CDR1 and CDR2 are MNHNY and SVGAGI (reference sequence). The CDR3 has 15 residues. V gave up 5 bases and J gave up 0 bases, with 13 bases separating them. The CDR3 reads CASSPAGTVNTEAFF. The DNA for the CDR3 is TGTGCCAGCAGTCCAGCCGGGACGGTGAACACTGAAGCTTTCTTT.

This rearrangement joins TRBV4-2 to TRBJ2-3; D not certain. The CDR3 is made up of 14 amino acids. Germline V gene lookup returns CDR1 LGHNA and CDR2 YNFKEQ. V shed 6 bases and J shed 3 bases, with 13 bases lying between them. DNA of the CDR3: TGTGCCAGCAGTCCCGGAAGAGTGACAGATACGCAGTATTTT. Amino acids: CASSPGRVTDTQYF.